A selection of T cell receptor beta chains follows, all from one sample in a study of T cells after yellow fever vaccination. Using its own MiXCR run on the 5' RACE reads, TCRdb lists one record per CDR3 protein. The repertoire holds 450,000 to 550,000 distinct CDR3 sequences, with over 15% as singletons. This material consisted of PBMCs, taken 15 days after the yellow fever booster vaccination. The origin of the receptors is a man younger than 45 who received the YFV17D yellow fever vaccine. CDR3s leave out the opening cysteine and the closing phenylalanine or tryptophan. Each record gives: CDR3 protein, V gene, J gene.

ASSFLGGITGELF	TRBV27	TRBJ2-2
ASSPSPGAGGPGEQY	TRBV28	TRBJ2-7
AWSTGTSIKYEQY	TRBV30	TRBJ2-7
AITNGRVADTQY	TRBV28	TRBJ2-3
SARDISRAPDEQF	TRBV20-1	TRBJ2-1
SARGELTSEQY	TRBV20-1	TRBJ2-7
ASSHDGATRAF	TRBV14	TRBJ1-1
ASSLISNRQETQY	TRBV7-2	TRBJ2-5
ASGPGQGAGEQY	TRBV12-5	TRBJ2-7
AIGRANTGELF	TRBV7-9	TRBJ2-2
ASSSPPGTVYNEQF	TRBV5-1	TRBJ2-1
ASSVGGTPAPQY	TRBV9	TRBJ2-3